The clone carrying this T cell receptor beta chain was recorded only once. The CDR3 has 15 residues. Germline loops: CDR1 SQVTM, CDR2 ANQGSEA. Trimming cost V 5 bases and J 9 bases; bases outside gene matches: 13. This record comes from a study of technical replicates of blood from several donors. Here immunoSEQ multiplex PCR was the method, and the copy in TCRdb shows in-frame clones only, minus some. The table shows approximately 15,000 clones, with 80% to 90% occurring only once. The source is a human donor in good health. V usage is TRBV29-1 and J usage is TRBJ1-5; TRBD1 matches 10 bases. Sequencing was carried out using PBMCs. Here the CDR3 reads CSVLAGTGEVAPQHF. The CDR3 nucleotides are TGCAGCGTTCTGGCCGGGACAGGGGAAGTTGCGCCCCAGCATTTT. Drawing the rest from reference TRBV29-1 and TRBJ1-5, the complete variable domain is SAVISQKPSRDICQRGTSLTIQCQVDSQVTMMFWYRQQPGQSLTLIATANQGSEATYESGFVIDKFPISRPNLTFSTLTVSNMSPEDSSIYLCSVLAGTGEVAPQHFGDGTRLSIL.